The rows below give T cell receptor beta chains drawn from one sample of a study of blood T cells in healthy people across ages. MiXCR, run by TCRdb on the 5' RACE reads, gives a single entry per CDR3 protein. The sample holds fewer than 900,000 distinct CDR3 sequences; roughly 45% are singletons and the top ten take around 20%. Sequenced sample: blood. The receptors come from a woman aged 55-75 years in good health. Each CDR3 is given with its conserved first and last residue. Each record gives: J gene, D gene, clone size, V gene, CDR3 DNA, CDR3 protein. D genes are given only for firm matches. A clone size is listed for some rows: how often the clone was seen (once, few, many), or a class if it is expanded.

TRBJ2-7 | TRBD2 | - | TRBV5-6 | TGTGCCAGCAGCTTTCAGCGACAGGTCGCGGGGGGGGAGCAGTACTTC | CASSFQRQVAGGEQYF
TRBJ1-1 | - | - | TRBV9 | TGTGCCAGCAGCCCCTCGGGCGGCAGAACGAACACTGAAGCTTTCTTT | CASSPSGGRTNTEAFF
TRBJ2-3 | - | few | TRBV7-2 | TGTGCCAGCAGCTTAGTGACAACAGATACGCAGTATTTT | CASSLVTTDTQYF
TRBJ2-1 | - | - | TRBV5-1 | TGCGCCAGCAGCTTGGCGGGGGGCTACAGTGAGCAGTTCTTC | CASSLAGGYSEQFF
TRBJ2-7 | TRBD2 | few | TRBV15 | TGTGCCACCAGCAGAGCTAGCGGGGGGCTCAGCTCCTACAATGAGCAGTACTTC | CATSRASGGLSSYNEQYF
TRBJ2-6 | - | few | TRBV25-1 | TGTGCCAGCAGTGGTTCGGGCTCTGGGGCCAACGTCCTGACTTTC | CASSGSGSGANVLTF
TRBJ2-3 | - | once | TRBV20-1 | TGCAGTGCTAGAGAGCTCACTAGCACGGATACGCAGTATTTT | CSARELTSTDTQYF
TRBJ2-1 | - | - | TRBV2 | TGTGCCAGCCAGCGCTCATACACATACAATGAGCAGTTCTTC | CASQRSYTYNEQFF
TRBJ2-3 | TRBD1 | - | TRBV5-1 | TGCGCCAGCAGCCCTCAGGGACAGGCGGATACGCAGTATTTT | CASSPQGQADTQYF
TRBJ1-2 | TRBD1 | - | TRBV29-1 | TGCAGCGTTGACGTGACAGGGACTTATGGCTACACCTTC | CSVDVTGTYGYTF
TRBJ2-5 | - | many | TRBV6-6 | TGTGCCAGCAGTTACGGGGACAGAGGGGGGTCCCGGGGGACCCAGTACTTC | CASSYGDRGGSRGTQYF
TRBJ2-7 | TRBD1 | - | TRBV28 | TGTGCCAGCAGTCCGACCGGGACAGGGTACATAGACGAGCAGTACTTC | CASSPTGTGYIDEQYF
TRBJ2-1 | - | few | TRBV19 | TGTGCCAGTAGTCCCAGGGGAGCGGTCCCCTACAATGAGCAGTTCTTC | CASSPRGAVPYNEQFF
TRBJ2-1 | - | - | TRBV12-3/TRBV12-4 | TGTGCCAGCAGTGTAGGGAACGCCAATGAGCAGTTCTTC | CASSVGNANEQFF
TRBJ2-3 | TRBD2 | - | TRBV14 | TGTGCCAGCAGCCAACCCGCCAGCGGGGCGATAGATACGCAGTATTTT | CASSQPASGAIDTQYF
TRBJ2-3 | TRBD2 | - | TRBV20-1 | TGCAGTGCTCCACGCCTCGCCAGCGGGGGGCACACAGACACGCAGTATTTT | CSAPRLASGGHTDTQYF
TRBJ2-7 | TRBD2 | - | TRBV6-2/TRBV6-3 | TGTGCCAGCAGTCCCGGGACTAGCGGGAGGATAAACTACGAGCAGTACTTC | CASSPGTSGRINYEQYF
TRBJ2-4 | - | - | TRBV6-2/TRBV6-3 | TGTGCCAGCAGTTACCCATCGGGAGTGGTAAAGTACTTC | CASSYPSGVVKYF
TRBJ2-1 | TRBD2 | few | TRBV29-1 | TGCAGCGTTGAAGGCCCTAGCGGGAGGGCCAAGTACAATGAGCAGTTCTTC | CSVEGPSGRAKYNEQFF
TRBJ1-2 | - | - | TRBV12-3/TRBV12-4 | TGTGCCAGCAGACGATGGGGTGGCTACACCTTC | CASRRWGGYTF
TRBJ2-1 | - | - | TRBV20-1 | TGCAGTGCTGACCCTACGGGGGTGGGCCTGAATGAGCAGTTCTTC | CSADPTGVGLNEQFF
TRBJ2-1 | TRBD2 | - | TRBV12-3/TRBV12-4 | TGTGCCAGCACCAGGACTAGCGGGAACTCTGGGAATGAGCAGTTCTTC | CASTRTSGNSGNEQFF
TRBJ2-7 | - | few | TRBV5-1 | TGCGCCAGCAGCTATGAGGCGCCGGCCTACGAGCAGTACTTC | CASSYEAPAYEQYF
TRBJ2-7 | - | - | TRBV11-2 | TGTGCCAGCAGCTCCCGCTCGGGCGGCGAGCAGTACTTC | CASSSRSGGEQYF
TRBJ2-2 | - | - | TRBV7-2 | TGTGCCAGCAGCGACGGCATCCACACCGGGGAGCTGTTTTTT | CASSDGIHTGELFF
TRBJ1-2 | TRBD1 | few | TRBV20-1 | TGCAGTGCTAGACAGGGGGCACCGTCTAGTGGCTACACCTTC | CSARQGAPSSGYTF
TRBJ2-7 | TRBD1 | - | TRBV28 | TGTGCCACCAGAGGGACAGAAGAGGGAAGGCAGTACTTC | CATRGTEEGRQYF
TRBJ1-1 | TRBD1 | - | TRBV7-3 | TGTGCCAGCAGCCCCGGGACAGGTTACACTGAAGCTTTCTTT | CASSPGTGYTEAFF
TRBJ2-1 | TRBD1 | many | TRBV7-2 | TGTGCCAGCACCCTTGACAGGGGGGGATACAATGAGCAGTTCTTC | CASTLDRGGYNEQFF
TRBJ2-7 | - | - | TRBV11-2 | TGTGCCAGCAGCCGACCGGGATTTTACAATGAGCAGTACTTC | CASSRPGFYNEQYF
TRBJ2-1 | TRBD1 | many | TRBV29-1 | TGCAGCGTTGAAGCCCGGGACAGATTTGATAATGAGCAGTTCTTC | CSVEARDRFDNEQFF
TRBJ2-7 | - | - | TRBV18 | TGTGCCAGCTCACCAGGGGCAGTCTACGAGCAGTACTTC | CASSPGAVYEQYF